The present T cell receptor beta chain was sequenced within a study of T-cell memory formation after mild COVID-19. Study results and caveats: Second-wave clones that peaked on day 37 lacked confirmed SARS-CoV-2 specificity.

Using its own MiXCR run on the 5' RACE reads, TCRdb lists one record per CDR3 protein. The sample contains roughly 580,000 distinct CDR3 sequences, under 20% of which appear only once. This clonotype was seen only a few times. Its specificity is unknown. The sequencing input was PBMCs or a T cell subset sorted from them (not recorded which). The source is an adult woman who had mild COVID-19 (a few samples of this study predate the infection). Cell type and time point are not known.

CDR3 in DNA: TGTGCTAGTGGTCCAGACACTGACACAGATACGCAGTATTTT. It is translated as CASGPDTDTDTQYF. The chain is built from TRBV12-5 and TRBJ2-3, with D unresolved. Trimming cost V 5 bases and J 2 bases, with 11 bases left between them. CDR1 and CDR2 from the germline V gene are LGHNT and FRNRAP. The CDR3 sequence is 14 residues long.